This TCR beta chain was identified during a study of cytomegalovirus exposure and HLA in healthy donors. Overall study results and limits: Accurate HLA-A and HLA-B prediction from TCR beta sequences was reported for most subjects. Upon later analysis, HLA-associated TCR beta chains proved more clonally expanded than other, equally common chains. A later analysis reportedly identified an Asian-associated ancestry cluster as carrying fewer N-insertions than the approximately 620-donor mean.

In its sample, this clone was seen once. Its specificity is not known. CDR3 size: 14 residues. Trimming took 8 bases from V and 3 from J, leaving 17 bases between them. Germline CDR1 and CDR2: LNHDA and SQIVND (reference sequence). 13 Jbeta primers and 60 Vbeta primers were used for the PCR. Authors' processing steps: In a later analysis, the count reached tens of millions of unique TCR beta chains, with 9 million to 11 million shared. The assay was immunoSEQ multiplex PCR, and TCRdb's table has in-frame clones only and misses some. V and J calls and clone size come straight from that table; D and trimming were deduced from the DNA. The sample has approximately 84,000 clones, roughly 78% seen once.

The receptor was derived from a male donor in good health and CMV-seropositive. The chain is built from TRBV19 and TRBJ2-7, with D possibly TRBD2 on 6 matching bases. What was sequenced was PBMCs. CDR3 residues: CASAPGRQLYEQYF. As DNA, the CDR3 is TGTGCCAGTGCCCCTGGGAGGCAACTCTACGAGCAGTACTTC.